This T cell receptor (beta chain) was retrieved from a study of OX40 agonist ivuxolimab in advanced cancers. Study context: An agonistic human IgG2 monoclonal antibody against OX40 (CD134) was given. Partial responses, seen in three patients, involved one hepatocellular carcinoma and two cutaneous melanomas.

Study outcomes and limitations: People who partly responded at 0.1-3.0 mg/kg had some of the least clonal expansion seen.

Concerning this clone itself: Its antigen is unknown.

Using immunoSEQ multiplex PCR, the repertoire was profiled, and TCRdb retains in-frame clones only, with some absent. The sample gives 50,000 to 60,000 clones, approximately 86% of which show up once; about 1% is in the top ten. The receptor comes from an adult with an advanced solid tumor such as melanoma, head and neck, liver or kidney cancer. The source was CD4+ or CD8+ T cells sorted from blood, collected in a trial of the OX40 agonist ivuxolimab.

The CDR3, as DNA: TGTGCCAGTAGTACCCCCGGGACAGGGGAGGCCGGGGAGCTGTTTTTT. It codes for CASSTPGTGEAGELFF. The chain recombines TRBV19 with TRBJ2-2, with 10 bases fitting TRBD1. V was clipped by 4 bases and J by 6 bases; unmatched bases: 8. There are 16 residues in the CDR3. Germline V gives CDR1 LNHDA, CDR2 SQIVND (reference sequence). Supplemented by reference TRBV19 and TRBJ2-2, the full variable domain reads DGGITQSPKYLFRKEGQNVTLSCEQNLNHDAMYWYRQDPGQGLRLIYYSQIVNDFQKGDIAEGYSVSREKKESFPLTVTSAQKNPTAFYLCASSTPGTGEAGELFFGEGSRLTVL.